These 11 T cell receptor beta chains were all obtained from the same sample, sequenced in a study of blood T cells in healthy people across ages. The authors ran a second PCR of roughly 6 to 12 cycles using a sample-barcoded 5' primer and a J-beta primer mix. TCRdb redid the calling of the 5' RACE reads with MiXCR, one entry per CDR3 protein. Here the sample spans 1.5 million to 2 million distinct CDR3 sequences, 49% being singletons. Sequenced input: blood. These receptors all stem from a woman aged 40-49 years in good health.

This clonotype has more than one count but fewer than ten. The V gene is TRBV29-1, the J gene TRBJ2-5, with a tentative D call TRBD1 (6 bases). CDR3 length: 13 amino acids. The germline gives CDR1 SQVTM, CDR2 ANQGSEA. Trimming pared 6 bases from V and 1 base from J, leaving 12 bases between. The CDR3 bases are TGCAGCGTGGCCCAGGGGCGCCAAGAGACCCAGTACTTC. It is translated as CSVAQGRQETQYF.

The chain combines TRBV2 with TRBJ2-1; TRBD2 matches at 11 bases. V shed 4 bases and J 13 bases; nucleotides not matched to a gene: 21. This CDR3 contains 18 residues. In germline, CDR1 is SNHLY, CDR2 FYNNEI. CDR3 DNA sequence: TGTGCCAGCAGTGTATCACTAGCGGGGGACCTCATTGGGGAGACCCAGTTCTTC. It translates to CASSVSLAGDLIGETQFF.

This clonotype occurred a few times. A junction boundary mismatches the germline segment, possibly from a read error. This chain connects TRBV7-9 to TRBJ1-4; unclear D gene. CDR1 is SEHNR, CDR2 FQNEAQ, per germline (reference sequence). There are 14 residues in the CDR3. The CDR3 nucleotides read TGTGCCAGCAGTTTGCGAAGCCCTAAGGAAAAACTGTTTTTT. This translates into CASSLRSPKEKLFF.

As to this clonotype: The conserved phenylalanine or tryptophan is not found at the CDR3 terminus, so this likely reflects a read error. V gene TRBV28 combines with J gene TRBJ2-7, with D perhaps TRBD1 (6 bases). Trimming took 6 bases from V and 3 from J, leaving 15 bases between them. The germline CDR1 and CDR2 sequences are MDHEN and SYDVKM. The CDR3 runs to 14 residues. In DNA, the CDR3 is TGTGCCAGCAGACGACGGAACAGGGACTACGAGCAGTACTTA. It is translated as CASRRRNRDYEQYL.

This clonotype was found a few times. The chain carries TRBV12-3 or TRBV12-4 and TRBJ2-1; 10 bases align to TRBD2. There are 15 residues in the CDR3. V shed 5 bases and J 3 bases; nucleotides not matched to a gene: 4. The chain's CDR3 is CASSVSGGNYNEQFF. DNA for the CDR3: TGTGCCAGCAGTGTTAGCGGGGGGAACTACAATGAGCAGTTCTTC.

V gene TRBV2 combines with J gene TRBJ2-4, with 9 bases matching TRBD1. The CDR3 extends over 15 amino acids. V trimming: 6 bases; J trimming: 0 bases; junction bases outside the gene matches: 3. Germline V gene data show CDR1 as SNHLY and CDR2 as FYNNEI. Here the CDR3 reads CASREDRGAKNIQYF. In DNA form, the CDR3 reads TGTGCCAGCAGGGAGGACAGGGGAGCCAAAAACATTCAGTACTTC. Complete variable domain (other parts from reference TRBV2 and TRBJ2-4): EPEVTQTPSHQVTQMGQEVILRCVPISNHLYFYWYRQILGQKVEFLVSFYNNEISEKSEIFDDQFSVERPDGSNFTLKIRSTKLEDSAMYFCASREDRGAKNIQYFGAGTRLSVL.

CDR3: CASSQVFPAVRSPLHF. The DNA of the CDR3 is TGCGCCAGCAGCCAAGTATTCCCCGCTGTGAGATCACCCCTCCACTTT. The V gene is TRBV4-3, the J gene TRBJ1-6; D gene unclear. The V gene lost 1 base and the J gene lost 10 bases, with 17 bases spanning the gap. This CDR3 has 16 residues. CDR1 and CDR2 from the germline V gene are LGHNA and YSLEER.

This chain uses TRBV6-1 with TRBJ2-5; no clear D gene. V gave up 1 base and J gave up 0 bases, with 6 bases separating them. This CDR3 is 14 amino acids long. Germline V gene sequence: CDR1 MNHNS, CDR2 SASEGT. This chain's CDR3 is CASSEVLDQETQYF. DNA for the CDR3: TGTGCCAGCAGTGAAGTCCTAGACCAAGAGACCCAGTACTTC.

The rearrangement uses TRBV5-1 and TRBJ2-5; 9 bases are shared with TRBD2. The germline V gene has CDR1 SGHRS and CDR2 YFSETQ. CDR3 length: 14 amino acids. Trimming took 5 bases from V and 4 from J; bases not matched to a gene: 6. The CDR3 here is CASRAGTSLETQYF. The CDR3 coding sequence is TGCGCCAGCAGGGCCGGGACTAGCCTAGAGACCCAGTACTTC.

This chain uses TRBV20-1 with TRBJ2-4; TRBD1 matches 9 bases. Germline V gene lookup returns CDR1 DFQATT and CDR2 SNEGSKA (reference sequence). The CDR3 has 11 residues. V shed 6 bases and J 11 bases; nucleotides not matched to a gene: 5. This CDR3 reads CSAPGQGLQYF. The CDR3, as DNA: TGCAGTGCCCCAGGACAGGGGCTTCAGTACTTC.

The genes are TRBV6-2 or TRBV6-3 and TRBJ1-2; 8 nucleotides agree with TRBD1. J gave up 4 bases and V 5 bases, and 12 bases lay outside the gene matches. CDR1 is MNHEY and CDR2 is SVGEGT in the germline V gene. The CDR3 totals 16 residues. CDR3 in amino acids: CASSDGQGLGRYGYTF. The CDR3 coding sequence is TGTGCCAGCAGTGATGGACAGGGCCTTGGTCGCTATGGCTACACCTTC.